These T cell receptor beta chains were read from a single sample in a study of T cells in tuberculosis. Sequencing used immunoSEQ multiplex PCR; TCRdb keeps in-frame clones, though not all of them. The sample consists of 35,000 to 40,000 clones, almost 95% of them appearing once. Sequencing was performed on PBMCs. The receptors originated from a donor aged 10-35 years with latent tuberculosis or without tuberculosis infection. Some clones in this sample may be carry-over from other donors' samples. The CDR3 runs from the conserved cysteine through the conserved F or W. A D gene is named only where the DNA matches it firmly. Size is omitted from some rows. Given values are once, few, many or a class for expanded clones.

j_call,v_call,d_call,clone_size,cdr3_nt,cdr3_aa
TRBJ1-2,TRBV7-2,.,.,TGTGCCAGCAGCTTAGCCGTGAGCGTTAACTATGGCTACACCTTC,CASSLAVSVNYGYTF
TRBJ1-4,TRBV2,.,.,TGTGCCAGCAGTGAAGACAGTCCGAATGAAAAACTGTTTTTT,CASSEDSPNEKLFF
TRBJ1-5,TRBV9,TRBD1,.,TGTGCCAGCAGTGTCCGGGACAGAAATCAGCCCCAGCATTTT,CASSVRDRNQPQHF
TRBJ1-1,TRBV29-1,.,.,TGCAGCGTTGGAGGACACCCGAGGGGGTACACTGAAGCTTTCTTT,CSVGGHPRGYTEAFF
TRBJ1-2,TRBV5-4,.,few,TGTGCCAGCAGCTTGGCCCGTCAGGCAGGAGGCTACACCTTC,CASSLARQAGGYTF
TRBJ1-5,TRBV7-2,TRBD1,.,TGTGCCAGCAGCTCTGGACAGGGCGAGGCCGGAGGGCAGCCCCAGCATTTT,CASSSGQGEAGGQPQHF
TRBJ2-7,TRBV27,.,.,TGTGCCAGCAGTTTAAATACAGGGCTCTACGAGCAGTACTTC,CASSLNTGLYEQYF
TRBJ2-1,TRBV11-2,TRBD2,.,TGTGCCAGCAGCCCCAAAGCGGGGGGGCTCGGCAATGAGCAGTTCTTC,CASSPKAGGLGNEQFF
TRBJ1-1,TRBV7-8,TRBD1,.,TGTGCCAGCAGCTTGGGACAGGGGGTTGAAGCTTTCTTT,CASSLGQGVEAFF
TRBJ2-2,TRBV7-8,TRBD2,.,TGTGCCAGCAGCCAGGGACTAGCGGGGGGCGCGAACACCGGGGAGCTGTTTTTT,CASSQGLAGGANTGELFF
TRBJ2-7,TRBV5-1,.,.,TGCGCCAGCAGCCCTCAACTTATCTCCTACGAGCAGTACTTC,CASSPQLISYEQYF
TRBJ2-1,TRBV10-3,TRBD2,.,TGTGCCATCAGTGACTCTACTAGCGGGGCCTACAATGAGCAGTTCTTC,CAISDSTSGAYNEQFF
TRBJ2-7,TRBV18,TRBD1,.,TGTGCCAGCTCCCCTCAGGGACAGGGAAATTGGTTTTCCCACGAGCAGTACTTC,CASSPQGQGNWFSHEQYF
TRBJ1-6,TRBV30,.,.,TGTGCCTGGGACAGAACTAATTCACCCCTCCACTTT,CAWDRTNSPLHF
TRBJ1-1,TRBV27,.,once,TGTGCCAGCAGTTCCCGAACCCCCACCGGGGGGCTTATGAACACTGAAGCTTTCTTT,CASSSRTPTGGLMNTEAFF
TRBJ1-2,TRBV4-1,TRBD1,.,TGCGCCAGCAGCCAAGTCGGGACAGGGAATGGCTACACCTTC,CASSQVGTGNGYTF
TRBJ2-3,TRBV11-3,TRBD2,.,TGTGCCAGCAGCTACGCACCTCGGGAGGGCGTTAATACGCAGTATTTT,CASSYAPREGVNTQYF
TRBJ1-2,TRBV27,.,once,TGTGCCAGCACCTTAGTGGACAGCCCGTATGGCTACACCTTC,CASTLVDSPYGYTF
TRBJ1-6,TRBV28,TRBD1,.,TGTGCCAGCAGTACGACGACAGGGGGGGGTTCACCCCTCCACTTT,CASSTTTGGGSPLHF
TRBJ2-1,TRBV9,.,.,TGTGCCAGCAGCCCTCGACAGGGCCTAGCGAATCACAATGAGCAGTTCTTC,CASSPRQGLANHNEQFF
TRBJ2-1,TRBV7-9,.,.,TGTGCCAGCAGCTTATTTGAGCCCCATGAGCAGTTCTTC,CASSLFEPHEQFF
TRBJ2-3,TRBV7-2,TRBD2,.,TGTGCCAGCAGCTTACGACTAGCGGGGAGACTAGATACGCAGTATTTT,CASSLRLAGRLDTQYF
TRBJ1-5,TRBV5-5,.,.,TGTGCCAGCAGCTTGGCAGGCATTCAGCCCCAGCATTTT,CASSLAGIQPQHF
TRBJ2-6,TRBV10-2,.,.,TGCGCCAGCAGGGGGGCGGCTGGGGCCAACGTCCTGACTTTC,CASRGAAGANVLTF
TRBJ1-5,TRBV18,.,once,TGTGCCAGCTCACGGGGAGGGGGAAGCAATCAGCCCCAGCATTTT,CASSRGGGSNQPQHF
TRBJ2-7,TRBV6-5,TRBD1,.,TGTGCCAGCGGTTTCCTCCGGGCAGGGGGCGTTTACGAGCAGTACTTC,CASGFLRAGGVYEQYF
TRBJ1-6,TRBV18,TRBD1,.,TGTGCCAGCTCCGAATGGGACAGCAAAAATAATTCACCCCTCCACTTT,CASSEWDSKNNSPLHF
TRBJ1-5,TRBV27,.,.,TGTGCCAGCAGCCGGGGGAGCAATCAGCCCCAGCATTTT,CASSRGSNQPQHF
TRBJ1-6,TRBV19,.,.,TGTGCCAGTAGTATTAGGTTGAACAGCAGGAATTCACCCCTCCACTTT,CASSIRLNSRNSPLHF
TRBJ1-4,TRBV25-1,.,.,TGTGCCAGCAGCCACGGGGCAACTAATGAAAAACTGTTTTTT,CASSHGATNEKLFF
TRBJ2-1,TRBV10-1,TRBD1,.,TGCGCCAGCAGCCGACAGGGCCTAGGGGTATACAATGAGCAGTTCTTC,CASSRQGLGVYNEQFF
TRBJ1-2,TRBV4-3,TRBD1,.,TGCGCCAGCAGCCAGGGGGGACAGTTTCCAGTGGGTGGCTACACCTTC,CASSQGGQFPVGGYTF
TRBJ1-6,TRBV11-1,TRBD1,.,TGTGCCAGCAGCTTGCACCAGGGACAGATCTTTAATTCACCCCTCCACTTT,CASSLHQGQIFNSPLHF
TRBJ2-1,TRBV4-3,TRBD2,.,TGCGCCAGCAGCCAAGTGTATAGTCGTAAAGCGGGGGCCTACTCCTACAATGAGCAGTTCTTC,CASSQVYSRKAGAYSYNEQFF
TRBJ1-2,TRBV12-5,TRBD1,.,TGTGCTAGTGGCCCCGCCAGGGGGCTCGACTATGGCTACACCTTC,CASGPARGLDYGYTF
TRBJ1-1,TRBV11-2,.,few,TGTGCCAGCAGCTTAGGAGACAGGGAAGCTTTCTTT,CASSLGDREAFF
TRBJ2-3,TRBV7-2,TRBD2,.,TGTGCCAGCAGCTTAGGGAGTAGCGGGGGCCTTCTAAACACAGATACGCAGTATTTT,CASSLGSSGGLLNTDTQYF
TRBJ2-3,TRBV13,.,once,TGTGCCAGCAGCTTAGAGGCGACAGGCACAGATACGCAGTATTTT,CASSLEATGTDTQYF
TRBJ2-3,TRBV9,TRBD2,.,TGTGCCAGCAGCGCCCTTGGACTAGCTTTTACAGATACGCAGTATTTT,CASSALGLAFTDTQYF
TRBJ1-1,TRBV7-9,TRBD1,.,TGTGCCAGCAGCCGACCCGGGACAGGGGGGGTCAATGCTTTCTTT,CASSRPGTGGVNAFF
TRBJ1-6,TRBV10-1,TRBD1,once,TGCGCCAGCAGTGAAGGACAGGGGAAGAATTCACCCCTCCACTTT,CASSEGQGKNSPLHF
TRBJ1-5,TRBV4-1,TRBD1,.,TGCGCCAGCAGTCGACAGGGCCATCAGCCCCAGCATTTT,CASSRQGHQPQHF
TRBJ1-3,TRBV29-1,.,.,TGCAGCGCTGACACACGAAACACCATATATTTT,CSADTRNTIYF
TRBJ1-2,TRBV30,TRBD1,.,TGTGCCTGGACAAGGGGACAGGTCTATGGCTACACCTTC,CAWTRGQVYGYTF
TRBJ2-2,TRBV6-1,.,.,TGTGCCAGCAGTGAATTAGACGGAGGGACCGGGGAGCTGTTTTTT,CASSELDGGTGELFF
TRBJ2-3,TRBV6-1,TRBD1,.,TGTGCCAGCAGGACAGGGGTCAACTCAGATACGCAGTATTTT,CASRTGVNSDTQYF
TRBJ1-1,TRBV4-1,.,.,TGCGCCAGCAGCCAAGGCAGGGGGAACACTGAAGCTTTCTTT,CASSQGRGNTEAFF
TRBJ1-2,TRBV7-2,.,.,TGTGCCAGCAGCTCCATGGGAGCTAACTATGGCTACACCTTC,CASSSMGANYGYTF
TRBJ1-2,TRBV6-5,TRBD1,once,TGTGCCAGCAGTTACGGGACAGGGCTCGGCTATGGCTACACCTTC,CASSYGTGLGYGYTF
TRBJ2-1,TRBV2,TRBD2,.,TGTGCCAGCACCCATCCCGGGACTAGCAGTTCATGGGAGCAGTTCTTC,CASTHPGTSSSWEQFF
TRBJ1-4,TRBV10-2,.,.,TGCGCCAGCGGGAAGGACAGCTCAGCCGCAACTAATGAAAAACTGTTTTTT,CASGKDSSAATNEKLFF
TRBJ2-3,TRBV25-1,.,.,TGTGCCATGAACACCCGCACAGATACGCAGTATTTT,CAMNTRTDTQYF
TRBJ2-1,TRBV6-5,TRBD2,.,TGTGCCAGCAGGTCTAGCGGGGGGTTCTACAATGAGCAGTTCTTC,CASRSSGGFYNEQFF
TRBJ2-3,TRBV27,TRBD1,.,TGTGCCAGCAGTAAGACAGGGAGTACAGATACGCAGTATTTT,CASSKTGSTDTQYF
TRBJ1-1,TRBV19,TRBD1,.,TGTGCCAGTAGGACCGACAGGGTTGGAACTGAAGCTTTCTTT,CASRTDRVGTEAFF
TRBJ2-1,TRBV6-4,.,.,TGTGCCAGCAGTGCCTCTAGCTACAATGAGCAGTTCTTC,CASSASSYNEQFF
TRBJ2-3,TRBV4-3,.,.,TGCGCCAGCAGCCCACTACAGGGGGGGTCCACAGATACGCAGTATTTT,CASSPLQGGSTDTQYF